One sample yielded the 27 T cell receptor beta chains listed below, sequenced in a study of OX40 agonist ivuxolimab in advanced cancers. Some clones are missing from TCRdb's copy, which holds only in-frame ones; the method was immunoSEQ multiplex PCR. The sample has 95,000 to 150,000 clones; 80% to 90% are singletons. The sequences come from CD4+ or CD8+ T cells sorted from blood, collected in a trial of the OX40 agonist ivuxolimab. These receptors all stem from an adult with an advanced solid tumor such as melanoma, head and neck, liver or kidney cancer.

V gene TRBV6-6 combines with J gene TRBJ1-2, with TRBD1 matching over 7 bases. V lost 6 bases, J lost 6 bases, and 7 bases stayed unmatched. Looked up from germline, CDR1 is MNHNY and CDR2 is SVGAGI (reference sequence). The CDR3 has 13 amino acids. The CDR3 sequence is CASRRTGPNGYTF. As DNA, the CDR3 is TGTGCCAGCAGAAGGACAGGCCCCAATGGCTACACCTTC.

The chain employs TRBV2 and TRBJ2-3; D possibly corresponds to TRBD2 (5 bases). CDR3 size: 15 residues. V lost 8 bases, J lost 5 bases, and 20 bases lay in between. Germline V gene lookup returns CDR1 SNHLY and CDR2 FYNNEI. The CDR3 spells CASEEVGLALDTQYF. CDR3 in DNA: TGTGCCAGCGAAGAAGTGGGCCTAGCCTTAGATACGCAGTATTTT.

This CDR3 is CASSYSTGIRNTEAFF. The CDR3 DNA sequence: TGTGCCAGCAGTTACTCGACAGGGATTAGGAACACTGAAGCTTTCTTT. This chain uses TRBV6-5 with TRBJ1-1; 7 positions match TRBD1. The CDR3 sequence is 16 residues long. Germline V CDR1 and CDR2: MNHEY, SVGAGI. V lost 0 bases, J lost 1 base, and 5 bases stayed unmatched.

The V and J genes are TRBV27 and TRBJ2-5, with 13 bases aligning to TRBD2. The junction had 4 bases not matched to a gene; V was cut back by 5 bases and J by 1 base. This CDR3 has 16 amino acids. Germline V gene lookup returns CDR1 MNHEY and CDR2 SMNVEV (reference sequence). The CDR3 coding sequence is TGTGCCAGCAGTCCAGGACTAGCGGGGGCCCAAGAGACCCAGTACTTC. Translating it yields CASSPGLAGAQETQYF.

The chain has TRBV9 and TRBJ2-1, with D possibly matching TRBD1 (6 bases). The CDR3 is 15 residues long. V lost 0 bases and J 0 bases, leaving 7 bases between the germline ends. Germline values: CDR1 SGDLS, CDR2 YYNGEE. The CDR3 region has the DNA TGTGCCAGCAGCGTAGAAGGGGGCTCCTACAATGAGCAGTTCTTC. Translation gives CASSVEGGSYNEQFF. The full variable domain, rest sourced from reference TRBV9 and TRBJ2-1, is DSGVTQTPKHLITATGQRVTLRCSPRSGDLSVYWYQQSLDQGLQFLIQYYNGEERAKGNILERFSAQQFPDLHSELNLSSLELGDSALYFCASSVEGGSYNEQFFGPGTRLTVL.

The chain is built from TRBV18 and TRBJ2-5, with D unresolved. Germline V gives CDR1 KGHSH, CDR2 LQKENI. The CDR3 has 13 amino acids. Trimming cost V 1 base and J 4 bases, with 7 bases left between them. CDR3 bases: TGTGCCAGCTCACCACAGGGTTTAGAGACCCAGTACTTC. This encodes CASSPQGLETQYF. Combining the CDR3 with reference TRBV18 and TRBJ2-5 gives the whole variable domain NAGVMQNPRHLVRRRGQEARLRCSPMKGHSHVYWYRQLPEEGLKFMVYLQKENIIDESGMPKERFSAEFPKEGPSILRIQQVVRGDSAAYFCASSPQGLETQYFGPGTRLLVL.

V gene TRBV20-1 combines with J gene TRBJ2-5; no clear D. Gene TRBJ2-7 matches the end of the DNA better, so the J call may be wrong. The CDR3 loop spans 11 amino acids. Germline values: CDR1 DFQATT, CDR2 SNEGSKA (reference sequence). The chain's CDR3 is CSAREGTEQYF. The CDR3 bases are TGCAGTGCTAGAGAGGGAACCGAGCAGTACTTC.

J is TRBJ1-2 and V is TRBV19; D gene ambiguous. Germline V gene sequence: CDR1 LNHDA, CDR2 SQIVND (reference sequence). This CDR3 is built from 14 residues. Trimming removed 3 bases at V and 4 bases at J, with 12 bases between. The CDR3 reads CASSMSSPRYGYTF. The CDR3 DNA sequence: TGTGCCAGTAGTATGTCATCTCCACGCTATGGCTACACCTTC.

The chain has TRBV5-1 and TRBJ2-1; 9 bases agree with TRBD1. The ends lost 4 bases at V and 13 bases at J; junction bases unmatched: 9. The CDR3 is made up of 13 amino acids. Germline V gene lookup returns CDR1 SGHRS and CDR2 YFSETQ. The CDR3 DNA is TGCGCCAGCAGCGCACGCACAGGGGGCAGACAGTTCTTC. Its translation: CASSARTGGRQFF.

V usage is TRBV25-1 and J usage is TRBJ1-1; D may be TRBD1 (5 bases). In germline, CDR1 is MGHDK, CDR2 SYGVNS. Trimming took off 5 bases at V and 7 bases at J, with 11 bases between the two ends. The CDR3 consists of 12 residues. CDR3: CASSLNRREAFF. The CDR3 DNA is TGTGCCAGCAGTCTGAACAGGCGTGAAGCTTTCTTT.

This clone was found once. The chain links TRBV27 to TRBJ2-5; possibly TRBD1 for D (5 bases). The V end was cut by 5 bases, the J end by 4 bases, with 17 bases between. Germline V gene data show CDR1 as MNHEY and CDR2 as SMNVEV (reference sequence). This CDR3 comprises 15 residues. The CDR3 protein is CASSTEKGLRETQYF. In nucleotides, the CDR3 is TGTGCCAGCAGTACCGAAAAGGGGTTAAGAGAGACCCAGTACTTC.

J is TRBJ1-3 and V is TRBV7-2; D is uncertain. Trimming pared 4 bases from V and 0 bases from J, leaving 10 bases between. The CDR3 covers 15 residues. In germline, CDR1 is SGHTA, CDR2 FQGNSA. CDR3 sequence reads: CASSSRIPSGNTIYF. In DNA form, the CDR3 reads TGTGCCAGCAGCTCGAGGATACCCTCTGGAAACACCATATATTTT.

This chain connects TRBV7-2 to TRBJ2-5; D possibly uses TRBD1 or TRBD2 (5 bases each). Trimming cost V 2 bases and J 4 bases, with 14 bases left between them. Germline lookup yields CDR1 SGHTA and CDR2 FQGNSA. This CDR3 contains 15 residues. CDR3 residues: CASSLRAGTGETQYF. CDR3 nucleotides: TGTGCCAGCAGCTTAAGGGCAGGGACGGGAGAGACCCAGTACTTC.

The J gene is TRBJ2-2, the V gene TRBV11-2; D not resolved. V lost 3 bases, J lost 7 bases, and 15 bases lay in between. Looked up from germline, CDR1 is SGHAT and CDR2 is FQNNGV. CDR3 length equals 15 residues. CDR3 bases: TGTGCCAGCAGCTTGACCATTACCTCTTTCGGGGAGCTGTTTTTT. This encodes CASSLTITSFGELFF.

J is TRBJ2-5 and V is TRBV6-1, with a weak D call TRBD2 (7 bases). V was clipped by 5 bases and J by 0 bases, with 10 bases between them. CDR1 is MNHNS and CDR2 is SASEGT in the germline V gene. The length of the CDR3 is 14 residues. The CDR3 protein is CASSRGTNQETQYF. CDR3 bases: TGTGCCAGCAGTAGGGGGACTAACCAAGAGACCCAGTACTTC.

J is TRBJ2-3 and V is TRBV4-3; the D gene could be TRBD1 or TRBD2 (5 bases each). The V and J ends lost 0 bases and 6 bases respectively, with 13 bases between them. Germline values: CDR1 LGHNA, CDR2 YSLEER. The CDR3 spans 15 residues. CDR3 sequence (DNA): TGCGCCAGCAGCCAAGATAAGATGTGGGGGGATACGCAGTATTTT. Its translation is CASSQDKMWGDTQYF.

This chain connects TRBV18 to TRBJ1-1; D is possibly TRBD1 (5 bases). CDR1 KGHSH and CDR2 LQKENI come from the germline V gene. Trimming pared 6 bases from V and 4 bases from J, leaving 18 bases between. The CDR3 is 15 residues long. In DNA, the CDR3 is TGTGCCAGCTCCGGAGACAGCACGGTCGGCACTGAAGCTTTCTTT. Its protein is CASSGDSTVGTEAFF.

The V gene is TRBV10-2, the J gene TRBJ1-6; D is perhaps TRBD1 (5 bases). The CDR3 contains 14 residues. Germline V gives CDR1 WSHSY, CDR2 SAAADI. The ends were cut back, 8 bases at V and 6 bases at J, with 14 bases in the middle. CDR3: CASAQVGGNSPLHF. CDR3 nucleotide sequence: TGCGCCAGCGCCCAAGTGGGGGGTAATTCACCCCTCCACTTT.

CDR3: CASSLQGSGNTIYF. Written as DNA, the CDR3 is TGTGCCAGCAGTCTACAGGGATCTGGAAACACCATATATTTT. The V call is TRBV6-1, the J call TRBJ1-3, with D maybe TRBD1 (6 bases). CDR1 MNHNS and CDR2 SASEGT come from the germline V gene. Trimming took 5 bases from V and 1 from J, leaving 9 bases between them. This CDR3 contains 14 residues.

The gene calls are TRBV7-9 and TRBJ2-1; 10 bases align to TRBD2. Germline-derived CDR1 and CDR2 are SEHNR and FQNEAQ (reference sequence). V lost 5 bases and J lost 5; bases outside the gene matches: 6. The CDR3 totals 15 residues. The CDR3 nucleotides are TGTGCCAGCAGCCCCCTAGCGGGGGTTCACAATGAGCAGTTCTTC. The encoded protein is CASSPLAGVHNEQFF.

CDR3 sequence reads: CASSSGLAGTNEQFF. The CDR3, as DNA: TGCGCCAGCAGCTCAGGACTAGCGGGGACCAATGAGCAGTTCTTC. J is TRBJ2-1 and V is TRBV5-1; 12 bases map to TRBD2. Germline CDR1 SGHRS, CDR2 YFSETQ. CDR3 length: 15 amino acids. The V segment lost 3 bases and the J segment 6 bases; nucleotides outside the gene matches: 4.

This clone was counted only a few times. The chain has TRBV6-5 and TRBJ2-7, with 8 positions matching TRBD1. CDR1 is MNHEY, CDR2 SVGAGI, per germline. CDR3 length: 15 amino acids. J lost 6 bases, V lost 0 bases, and 7 bases had no gene match. The CDR3 nucleotides are TGTGCCAGCAGTTACTCCGCGCAGGGGGCAATCGAGCAGTACTTC. Protein sequence: CASSYSAQGAIEQYF.

This chain links TRBV7-9 with TRBJ1-6; D is unclear. This CDR3 spans 13 amino acids. In germline, CDR1 is SEHNR, CDR2 FQNEAQ (reference sequence). The V and J ends lost 1 base and 8 bases respectively, with 6 bases between them. The CDR3 is CASSLGGDSPLHF. In DNA, the CDR3 is TGTGCCAGCAGCTTAGGGGGAGATTCACCCCTCCACTTT. The complete variable domain, with remaining parts taken from reference TRBV7-9 and TRBJ1-6, reads DTGVSQNPRHKITKRGQNVTFRCDPISEHNRLYWYRQTLGQGPEFLTYFQNEAQLEKSRLLSDRFSAERPKGSFSTLEIQRTEQGDSAMYLCASSLGGDSPLHFGNGTRLTVT.

This clone appeared once. The V and J genes are TRBV29-1 and TRBJ1-2; TRBD1 is a possible D gene (6 bases). CDR1 SQVTM and CDR2 ANQGSEA come from the germline V gene. The CDR3 is made up of 11 amino acids. With 4 bases removed from V and 8 bases from J, the gap between germline ends came to 11 bases. CDR3 in DNA: TGCAGCGTTGGCGGGGGCCGAGGCTACACCTTC. Protein product: CSVGGGRGYTF.

V usage is TRBV6-6 and J usage is TRBJ1-2; no clear D gene. This CDR3 is 10 amino acids long. V shed 3 bases and J shed 5 bases, with 1 base lying between them. In germline, CDR1 is MNHNY, CDR2 SVGAGI (reference sequence). For the CDR3, the DNA is TGTGCCAGCAGTTATTATGGCTACACCTTC. It is translated as CASSYYGYTF.

CDR3 DNA sequence: TGTGCCAGTAGTATAGCTGACACAGATACGCAGTATTTT. This translates into CASSIADTDTQYF. The V gene is TRBV19, the J gene TRBJ2-3; D not certain. CDR1 and CDR2 from the germline V gene are LNHDA and SQIVND (reference sequence). The length of the CDR3 is 13 residues. V lost 1 base to trimming and J lost 2 bases, with 4 bases between them. The full variable domain, completed using reference TRBV19 and TRBJ2-3, is DGGITQSPKYLFRKEGQNVTLSCEQNLNHDAMYWYRQDPGQGLRLIYYSQIVNDFQKGDIAEGYSVSREKKESFPLTVTSAQKNPTAFYLCASSIADTDTQYFGPGTRLTVL.

J is TRBJ2-5 and V is TRBV7-2; 11 nucleotides align to TRBD2. After removal of 4 bases from V and 5 bases from J, the junction contained 6 bases not matched to a gene. In germline, CDR1 is SGHTA, CDR2 FQGNSA. The CDR3 totals 15 residues. The CDR3 region is CASSSLAGGRETQYF. Here the CDR3 DNA reads TGTGCCAGCAGCTCCCTAGCGGGGGGCCGCGAGACCCAGTACTTC.